This TCR beta chain was recovered during a study of T cell responses to AZD1222 COVID-19 vaccine. Study-wide results and caveats: The study identified only five or six AZD1222 recipients as seropositive at baseline. Among the donors, most were white British and more were female, and clonal diversity was possibly underestimated.

With respect to this clone: Its antigen is undetermined.

The table came from immunoSEQ multiplex PCR; TCRdb's copy has only in-frame clones and leaves some out. The sample lists about 160,000 clones, about 90% occurring once. The clonotype comes from an adult in good health. The sample in question was peripheral blood, obtained on day 0 of AZD1222 vaccination.

CDR3 sequence: CATSRDTPGEWGTQYF. The CDR3 bases are TGTGCCACCAGCAGAGATACCCCCGGGGAGTGGGGTACGCAGTATTTT. The gene calls are TRBV15 and TRBJ2-3; tentatively, D is TRBD2 (5 bases). Germline values: CDR1 LNHNV, CDR2 YYDKDF (reference sequence). The V gene lost 0 bases and the J gene lost 8 bases, with 18 bases spanning the gap. The CDR3 totals 16 residues.